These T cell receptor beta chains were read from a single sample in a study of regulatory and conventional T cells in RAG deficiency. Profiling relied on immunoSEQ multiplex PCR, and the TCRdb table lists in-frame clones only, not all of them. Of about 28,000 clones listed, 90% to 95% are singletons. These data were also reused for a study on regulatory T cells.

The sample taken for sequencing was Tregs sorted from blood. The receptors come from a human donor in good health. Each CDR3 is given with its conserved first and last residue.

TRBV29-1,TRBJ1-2,CSVRGGYGGYTF
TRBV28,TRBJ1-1,CASSLNGRRNTEAFF
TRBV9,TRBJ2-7,CASSVGRQGAYEQYF
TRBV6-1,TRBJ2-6,CASTIGAGANVLTF
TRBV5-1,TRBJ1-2,CASSLVFRVQGYGYTF
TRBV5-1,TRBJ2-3,CASSLFGGTDTQYF
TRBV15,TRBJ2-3,CATSRARGGTDTQYF
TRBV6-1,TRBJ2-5,CASSRQETQYF
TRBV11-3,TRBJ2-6,CASSLGGHSGANVLTF
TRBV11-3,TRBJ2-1,CASSSQQGYEQFF
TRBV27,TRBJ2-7,CASSLRRVPYEQYF
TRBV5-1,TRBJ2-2,CASSFQNTGELFF
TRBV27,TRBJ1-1,CASSERGQSSEAFF
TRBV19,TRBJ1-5,CASSLNRLDQPQHF
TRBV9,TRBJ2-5,CASSLSGRAEKETQYF
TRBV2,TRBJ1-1,CASRMSGRGGTEAFF
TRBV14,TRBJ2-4,CASSQVTGVGKNIQYF
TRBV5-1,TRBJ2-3,CASSRRQVTDTQYF
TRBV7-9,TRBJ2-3,CASSLNGADTQYF
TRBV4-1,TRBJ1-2,CASSQGATGPHLQGYTF
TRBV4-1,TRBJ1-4,CASSHPISMEKLFF
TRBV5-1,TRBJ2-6,CASSSTPGSGANVLTF
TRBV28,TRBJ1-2,CASRPWDREFSGYTF
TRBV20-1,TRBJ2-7,CSAADSYEQYF
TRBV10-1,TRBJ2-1,CASSEWGAYNEQFF
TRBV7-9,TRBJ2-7,CASSFGGGSSYEQYF
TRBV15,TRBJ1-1,CATSRVRTGKTFF
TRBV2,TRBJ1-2,CASRTGGKGGYTF
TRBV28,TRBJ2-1,CASSLPTGRGGNEQFF
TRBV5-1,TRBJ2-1,CASSTTGTSHNEQFF
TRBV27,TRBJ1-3,CASSSITTGTSGNTIYF
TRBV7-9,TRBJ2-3,CAGAWTRRDSFNTDTQYF
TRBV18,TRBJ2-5,CASSPGTGGTETQYF
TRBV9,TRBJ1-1,CASSVITGMNTEAFF
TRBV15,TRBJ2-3,CATSTGHPSTDTQYF
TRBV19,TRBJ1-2,CASSPQGGGGYTF
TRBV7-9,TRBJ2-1,CASSLVLAGILEFF
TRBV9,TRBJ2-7,CASSADQGYEQYF
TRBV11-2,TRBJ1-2,CASTRTESYGYTF
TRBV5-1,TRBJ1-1,CASREGMNTEAFF
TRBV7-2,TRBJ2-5,CASSFQETQYF
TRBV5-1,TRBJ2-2,CASSTGPTNTGELFF
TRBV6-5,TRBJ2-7,CASSRGLNHEQYF
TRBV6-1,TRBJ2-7,CAVYGAVYTYEQYF
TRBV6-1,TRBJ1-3,CASSLRGSGNTIYF
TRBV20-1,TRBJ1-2,CSARQYGYTF
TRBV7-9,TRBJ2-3,CASSLATVLPTDTQYF
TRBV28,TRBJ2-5,CASSPTDYDRGTQYF
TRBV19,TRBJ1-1,CASSIHRGEAFF
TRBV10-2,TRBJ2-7,CASLQTAYEQYF
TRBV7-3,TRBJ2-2,CASSLEGLAGAGELFF
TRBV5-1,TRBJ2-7,CASSFLLGQGAYEQYF
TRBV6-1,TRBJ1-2,CASSEWDRSYGYTF
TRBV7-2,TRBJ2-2,CASSLDSQGGRELFF